The 5 T cell receptor beta chains below were found in one sample sequenced in a study of graft-versus-host responses after intestinal transplantation. Produced via immunoSEQ multiplex PCR; TCRdb's table is partial and in-frame only. In the table there are 11,000 to 15,000 clones, roughly a third of which are singletons. Material: alloreactive CD4+ T cells from a mixed lymphocyte reaction culture, obtained before intestinal transplant. Subset of the sample: CFSE-low proliferating T cells sorted from roughly 6-day pre-transplant mixed lymphocyte reaction (GvH or HvG direction). Receptor source: a human patient who received an intestinal transplant.

The rearrangement links TRBV7-3 to TRBJ1-5, with D hard to call. V was cut by 6 bases and J by 3 bases, with 9 bases left in between. The CDR3 extends over 13 amino acids. CDR1 and CDR2 from the germline V gene are SGHTA and FQGTGA. The CDR3 here is CASSSSLNQPQHF. CDR3 in DNA: TGTGCCAGCAGTTCCAGCCTCAATCAGCCCCAGCATTTT.

J is TRBJ1-3 and V is TRBV19; 7 nucleotides match TRBD1. CDR3 size: 16 residues. Trimming removed 4 bases from V and 4 bases from J; junction bases left unmatched: 10. Germline V gives CDR1 LNHDA, CDR2 SQIVND (reference sequence). CDR3 residues: CASSTGQANPGNTIYF. The DNA for the CDR3 is TGTGCCAGTAGTACTGGACAGGCTAACCCGGGAAACACCATATATTTT.

A few counts support this clone. This chain joins TRBV28 and TRBJ1-6, with a tentative D call TRBD1 (6 bases). CDR1 and CDR2 from the germline V gene are MDHEN and SYDVKM. The CDR3 sequence is 14 residues long. V was shortened by 1 base and J by 7 bases, with 8 bases between the two germline ends. The CDR3 here is CASSLYRANSPLHF. The CDR3 DNA sequence: TGTGCCAGCAGTTTATACAGGGCCAATTCACCCCTCCACTTT. The whole variable domain, filled in from reference TRBV28 and TRBJ1-6, reads DVKVTQSSRYLVKRTGEKVFLECVQDMDHENMFWYRQDPGLGLRLIYFSYDVKMKEKGDIPEGYSVSREKKERFSLILESASTNQTSMYLCASSLYRANSPLHFGNGTRLTVT.

This clone was detected a few times. The rearrangement joins TRBV19 to TRBJ1-5; D remains ambiguous. The CDR3 has 13 amino acids. Germline V gene data show CDR1 as LNHDA and CDR2 as SQIVND (reference sequence). Trimming took 1 base from V and 2 from J, leaving 3 bases between them. The CDR3 is CASSIGGNQPQHF. In DNA form, the CDR3 reads TGTGCCAGTAGTATAGGGGGCAATCAGCCCCAGCATTTT.

V and J are TRBV10-2 and TRBJ1-2, with D unresolved. V gave up 4 bases and J gave up 6 bases, with 9 bases separating them. CDR1 and CDR2 from the germline V gene are WSHSY and SAAADI. The CDR3 sequence is 12 residues long. CDR3 region: CASSGVPNGYTF. The CDR3 coding sequence is TGCGCCAGCAGTGGAGTCCCGAATGGCTACACCTTC.